One and the same sample provided the 24 T cell receptor beta chains below, sequenced in a study of T-cell reconstitution after alpha-beta-depleted transplantation in children. As it was prepared, the TCRbeta library received unique molecular identifiers. MiXCR, applied by TCRdb to the PCR reads, yields one record per CDR3 protein. The sample yields around 96,000 distinct CDR3 sequences, 10% to 15% seen once. Here the sequenced sample was PBMCs from the stem cell graft donor, taken from the stem cell graft. These receptors were taken from a human donor who donated a stem cell graft to a child with inherited bone marrow failure.

Comments on this clonotype: Given a much more abundant clone one base away, this may be a read error. CDR3 in DNA: TGTGCCAGCAGTTTATGGGGTAGGCTAGCGGGAGGGGATGGGGCCACCGTCCTGACTTTC. Encoded protein: CASSLWGRLAGGDGATVLTF. The J gene is TRBJ2-6, the V gene TRBV28, with 12 bases fitting TRBD2. The CDR3 totals 20 residues. CDR1 MDHEN and CDR2 SYDVKM come from the germline V gene.

This clonotype was seen at least ten times. This chain links TRBV20-1 with TRBJ1-5, with D unresolved. Germline V gene data show CDR1 as DFQATT and CDR2 as SNEGSKA (reference sequence). V was trimmed by 1 base and J by 11 bases, leaving 18 bases between them. This CDR3 region has 14 residues. CDR3 sequence reads: CSARAETAIRTQHF. CDR3 coding DNA: TGCAGTGCTAGAGCAGAAACAGCTATCAGGACCCAGCATTTT.

This clonotype was observed many times. The chain couples TRBV6-5 to TRBJ2-1; tentative D call: TRBD2 (6 bases). Germline CDR1 is MNHEY and CDR2 is SVGAGI. The CDR3 is 15 residues long. V was shortened by 6 bases and J by 7 bases, with 19 bases between the two germline ends. The CDR3 region is CASSLSGRLGNEQFF. The CDR3 coding sequence is TGTGCCAGCAGCCTGAGCGGGCGCCTTGGAAATGAGCAGTTCTTC.

This clonotype has ten or more counts. The chain is built from TRBV7-2 and TRBJ2-2; 12 bases map to TRBD2. J gave up 6 bases and V 5 bases, and 7 bases lay outside the gene matches. CDR1 SGHTA and CDR2 FQGNSA come from the germline V gene. This CDR3 spans 16 amino acids. The CDR3 coding sequence is TGTGCCAGCAGCGATGGACTAGCGGGACGGGCCGGGGAGCTGTTTTTT. Amino acid sequence: CASSDGLAGRAGELFF.

This clonotype was picked up many times. The chain has TRBV20-1 and TRBJ2-5; 9 bases agree with TRBD1. The CDR3 length is 14 residues. The germline V gene has CDR1 DFQATT and CDR2 SNEGSKA (reference sequence). Trimming at V came to 3 bases and at J to 5 bases, leaving 7 bases not matched to a gene. The CDR3 bases are TGCAGTGCTAGGACAGGGGGTCTGCGGGAGACCCAGTACTTC. Protein: CSARTGGLRETQYF.

This clonotype was observed many times. This chain uses TRBV9 with TRBJ2-3; no firm D call. V shed 3 bases and J shed 2 bases, with 10 bases lying between them. This CDR3 is built from 14 residues. Germline V lookup: CDR1 SGDLS, CDR2 YYNGEE. The chain's CDR3 is CASSASRATDTQYF. The DNA for the CDR3 is TGTGCCAGCAGCGCCTCACGGGCCACAGATACGCAGTATTTT.

This clonotype was observed many times. This chain connects TRBV5-1 to TRBJ1-6, with 7 bases matching TRBD1. Germline V gene lookup returns CDR1 SGHRS and CDR2 YFSETQ. V gave up 4 bases and J gave up 6 bases; unmatched junction bases: 4. There are 14 residues in the CDR3. In DNA, the CDR3 is TGCGCCAGCAGCCCCGGGACAGCTAATTCACCCCTCCACTTT. It codes for CASSPGTANSPLHF.

The table lists this clonotype with many counts. The chain is built from TRBV5-1 and TRBJ1-2; D might be TRBD1 (5 bases). The CDR3 contains 14 residues. V lost 2 bases and J 8 bases, leaving 16 bases between the germline ends. Germline values: CDR1 SGHRS, CDR2 YFSETQ. This CDR3 is CASSFPQGPGGYTF. CDR3 DNA: TGCGCCAGCAGCTTTCCGCAGGGTCCTGGAGGCTACACCTTC. Filled out from reference TRBV5-1 and TRBJ1-2, the complete variable domain reads KAGVTQTPRYLIKTRGQQVTLSCSPISGHRSVSWYQQTPGQGLQFLFEYFSETQRNKGNFPGRFSGRQFSNSRSEMNVSTLELGDSALYLCASSFPQGPGGYTFGSGTRLTVV.

J is TRBJ1-2 and V is TRBV7-9; D unclear. The CDR3 is made up of 14 amino acids. Germline V gives CDR1 SEHNR, CDR2 FQNEAQ (reference sequence). V lost 5 bases and J lost 2, with 12 bases in between. CDR3 loop: CASSPSGSNYGYTF. The CDR3 nucleotides read TGTGCCAGCAGCCCCTCGGGGTCGAACTATGGCTACACCTTC.

The table lists this clonotype with many counts. The rearrangement uses TRBV7-9 and TRBJ2-7, with D perhaps TRBD1 (6 bases). Per germline, CDR1 SEHNR and CDR2 FQNEAQ (reference sequence). The CDR3 length is 15 residues. The V end lost 3 bases, the J end lost 0 bases, and 12 bases lay between the germline ends. CDR3 coding DNA: TGTGCCAGCAGCTTCGACAGGTCTGGCTCCTACGAGCAGTACTTC. The encoded protein is CASSFDRSGSYEQYF. The full variable domain, with the rest looked up from reference TRBV7-9 and TRBJ2-7, is DTGVSQNPRHKITKRGQNVTFRCDPISEHNRLYWYRQTLGQGPEFLTYFQNEAQLEKSRLLSDRFSAERPKGSFSTLEIQRTEQGDSAMYLCASSFDRSGSYEQYFGPGTRLTVT.

At least ten counts were recorded for this clonotype. The genes are TRBV5-5 and TRBJ2-3; D perhaps matches TRBD2 (6 bases). Germline CDR1 is SGHKS and CDR2 is YYEKEE (reference sequence). Trimming left V 2 bases short and J 6 bases short, with 10 bases between. The CDR3 is made up of 13 amino acids. Written as DNA, the CDR3 is TGTGCCAGCAGCTTAGGGACTCAGGATACGCAGTATTTT. Translated, it gives CASSLGTQDTQYF.

This chain joins TRBV7-9 and TRBJ2-7; tentatively, D is TRBD1 or TRBD2 (5 bases each). Trimming took off 6 bases at V and 5 bases at J, with 17 bases between the two ends. CDR1 and CDR2 (germline): SEHNR, FQNEAQ (reference sequence). There are 14 residues in the CDR3. Here the CDR3 DNA reads TGTGCCAGCAGTACAACCGGGGCTCGGGACGAGCAGTACTTC. Protein sequence: CASSTTGARDEQYF. Based on the CDR3 plus reference TRBV7-9 and TRBJ2-7, the full variable domain is DTGVSQNPRHKITKRGQNVTFRCDPISEHNRLYWYRQTLGQGPEFLTYFQNEAQLEKSRLLSDRFSAERPKGSFSTLEIQRTEQGDSAMYLCASSTTGARDEQYFGPGTRLTVT.

This clonotype was recorded many times. The CDR3 coding sequence is TGTGCCAGCAACCCTACCGGAGAGGGCTACACCTTC. It translates to CASNPTGEGYTF. This chain connects TRBV21-1 to TRBJ1-2. TRBV21-1 counts as a pseudogene. This CDR3 has 12 residues.

The V call is TRBV20-1, the J call TRBJ2-1; TRBD2 matches at 11 bases. CDR1 and CDR2 (germline): DFQATT, SNEGSKA (reference sequence). V lost 0 bases to trimming and J lost 1 base; unmatched junction nucleotides: 2. The length of the CDR3 is 16 residues. Here the CDR3 reads CSARESSGRSYNEQFF. CDR3 bases: TGCAGTGCTAGAGAATCTAGCGGGAGGTCCTACAATGAGCAGTTCTTC.

This clonotype appeared a single time. The chain couples TRBV5-4 to TRBJ2-1; D ambiguous. The CDR3 covers 13 residues. V was cut by 4 bases and J by 8 bases, with 13 bases left in between. Germline loops: CDR1 SGHNT, CDR2 YYREEE (reference sequence). The CDR3 loop is CASSPSGGYEQFF. CDR3 bases: TGTGCCAGCAGCCCCTCGGGTGGATATGAGCAGTTCTTC.

Many counts were recorded for this clonotype. The chain uses TRBV5-1 and TRBJ1-1, with TRBD1 matching over 7 bases. Germline lookup yields CDR1 SGHRS and CDR2 YFSETQ. CDR3 length: 14 amino acids. The junction had 8 bases not matched to a gene; V was cut back by 7 bases and J by 2 bases. The CDR3 spells CASQTGTANTEAFF. The CDR3 DNA sequence: TGCGCCAGCCAGACCGGGACAGCTAACACTGAAGCTTTCTTT.

The rearrangement joins TRBV11-2 to TRBJ1-1; D not certain. Trimming pared 7 bases from V and 4 bases from J, leaving 13 bases between. Germline loops: CDR1 SGHAT, CDR2 FQNNGV. The CDR3 runs to 13 residues. The DNA for the CDR3 is TGTGCCAGCAAGGCCAGCCCGCTCACTGAAGCTTTCTTT. This sequence encodes CASKASPLTEAFF.

The sample holds many counts of this clonotype. The V and J genes are TRBV28 and TRBJ2-2, with a weak D call TRBD2 (6 bases). CDR3 size: 14 residues. Trimming shortened V by 2 bases and J by 6 bases, and 10 bases separated the two germline ends. In germline, CDR1 is MDHEN, CDR2 SYDVKM. The CDR3 is CASSLDGSPGELFF. CDR3 in DNA: TGTGCCAGCAGTTTAGACGGGAGTCCCGGGGAGCTGTTTTTT.

This clonotype was seen a handful of times. The rearrangement joins TRBV4-3 to TRBJ2-1, with 11 bases that match TRBD2. The CDR3 loop spans 15 amino acids. Germline V CDR1 and CDR2: LGHNA, YSLEER. V shed 4 bases, J shed 5 bases, and the junction held 4 bases outside the gene matches. CDR3 sequence reads: CASSRGLADNNEQFF. DNA for the CDR3: TGCGCCAGCAGCCGGGGACTAGCGGATAACAATGAGCAGTTCTTC.

This clonotype was detected ten times or more. This chain joins TRBV7-9 and TRBJ1-1; 7 bases are shared with TRBD1. V shed 5 bases, J shed 0 bases, and the junction held 6 bases outside the gene matches. The CDR3 totals 15 residues. The V gene's germline CDR1 is SEHNR and CDR2 FQNEAQ (reference sequence). The CDR3 DNA reads as TGTGCCAGCAGCCCAGGGACAGAAATGAACACTGAAGCTTTCTTT. The encoded protein is CASSPGTEMNTEAFF.

The chain links TRBV4-3 to TRBJ2-7, with D possibly matching TRBD2 (6 bases). The CDR3 contains 13 residues. The V and J ends lost 0 bases and 3 bases respectively, with 6 bases between them. Germline CDR1 is LGHNA and CDR2 is YSLEER. CDR3 in DNA: TGCGCCAGCAGCCAAGAGGAGGGCTACGAGCAGTACTTC. Amino acid sequence: CASSQEEGYEQYF.

This clonotype was recorded at least ten times. The chain joins TRBV6-2 or TRBV6-3 to TRBJ2-7, with TRBD1 as a possible D gene (6 bases). CDR1 is MNHEY and CDR2 is SVGEGT in the germline V gene. V was cut by 4 bases and J by 0 bases, with 19 bases left in between. The CDR3 is made up of 17 amino acids. The CDR3 spells CASSSYGQPRSSYEQYF. DNA for the CDR3: TGTGCCAGCAGTTCTTATGGACAGCCCCGGAGCTCCTACGAGCAGTACTTC.

There are many counts of this clonotype. The chain is built from TRBV5-5 and TRBJ2-4, with D unclear. Germline lookup yields CDR1 SGHKS and CDR2 YYEKEE (reference sequence). The CDR3 runs 12 residues. V lost 2 bases and J 6 bases, leaving 6 bases between the germline ends. This chain's CDR3 is CASSFNGNIQYF. The CDR3 DNA is TGTGCCAGCAGCTTCAATGGAAACATTCAGTACTTC.

This clonotype was picked up a small number of times. The chain is built from TRBV7-6 and TRBJ2-1; 8 nucleotides agree with TRBD2. The germline gives CDR1 SGHVS, CDR2 FNYEAQ. This CDR3 region has 16 residues. J gave up 5 bases and V 5 bases, and 11 bases lay outside the gene matches. This CDR3 reads CASSPIRGGNHNEQFF. The CDR3 DNA follows: TGTGCCAGCAGCCCGATCCGGGGGGGTAATCACAATGAGCAGTTCTTC.